Each of the 32 T cell receptor beta chains below was sequenced from the same sample in a study of shared clonotypes between healthy human individuals. This table comes from immunoSEQ multiplex PCR, and its TCRdb copy is limited to in-frame clones, with some not included. The sample has roughly 170,000 clones, about 68% seen once. The specimen was memory CD4+ T cells sorted from blood. Described subset: CD45RA-negative fraction. All receptors derive from a man aged 25-40 years in good health.

This chain links TRBV11-2 with TRBJ2-1, with TRBD1 as a possible D gene (7 bases). From germline, CDR1 is SGHAT and CDR2 FQNNGV. This CDR3 spans 16 amino acids. The germline V and J ends were trimmed by 0 bases and 3 bases, with 12 bases remaining between them. CDR3 loop: CASSLDGGGFYNEQFF. The CDR3 DNA reads TGTGCCAGCAGCTTAGATGGAGGGGGCTTCTACAATGAGCAGTTCTTC.

The chain uses TRBV20-1 and TRBJ2-1; D is uncertain. Germline V gene sequence: CDR1 DFQATT, CDR2 SNEGSKA (reference sequence). The CDR3 extends over 11 amino acids. V was pared by 3 bases and J by 7 bases, with 7 bases between. The CDR3 region is CSASSQNEQFF. CDR3 bases: TGCAGTGCTAGTTCTCAGAATGAGCAGTTCTTC.

This chain uses TRBV10-2 with TRBJ2-1; D is ambiguous. Trimming took 4 bases from V and 11 from J, leaving 15 bases between them. Germline assignment: CDR1 WSHSY and CDR2 SAAADI. The CDR3 covers 13 residues. In nucleotides, the CDR3 is TGCGCCAGCAGTGCCCTAGAGAGCGTCAAGCAGTTCTTC. This codes for CASSALESVKQFF.

The chain employs TRBV7-3 and TRBJ2-7, with D maybe TRBD2 (5 bases). The germline V gene has CDR1 SGHTA and CDR2 FQGTGA. V was trimmed by 5 bases and J by 6 bases, leaving 14 bases between them. The CDR3 contains 13 residues. In nucleotides, the CDR3 is TGTGCCAGCAGCCCGGGGTCTGACACCGAGCAGTACTTC. It yields the protein CASSPGSDTEQYF.

This chain joins TRBV6-1 and TRBJ2-7; perhaps TRBD2 as D (5 bases). Germline V lookup: CDR1 MNHNS, CDR2 SASEGT. The CDR3 is 15 amino acids. Deletions cut 2 bases from V and 2 bases from J, with 13 bases between. CDR3 sequence (DNA): TGTGCCAGCAGTGAAACGTGGGAGTCCCCCTACGAGCAGTACTTC. It encodes CASSETWESPYEQYF.

This chain uses TRBV7-2 with TRBJ2-5; D may be TRBD2 (6 bases). CDR1 is SGHTA, CDR2 FQGNSA, per germline. With 4 bases removed from V and 7 bases from J, the gap between germline ends came to 10 bases. This CDR3 has 12 amino acids. The CDR3 region is CASSWRGGTQYF. CDR3 coding DNA: TGTGCCAGCAGCTGGAGGGGTGGGACCCAGTACTTC.

The V and J genes are TRBV7-9 and TRBJ1-1; a possible D gene is TRBD1 (5 bases). Trimming pared 5 bases from V and 7 bases from J, leaving 11 bases between. Germline CDR1 reads SEHNR; CDR2 reads FQNEAQ (reference sequence). The CDR3 is 12 amino acids. The CDR3 nucleotides are TGTGCCAGCAGCCCCACGGGGCGTGAAGCTTTCTTT. This sequence encodes CASSPTGREAFF.

This clone turned up a few times. This sequence joins TRBV7-8 and TRBJ2-5, with D possibly TRBD1 on 6 matching bases. Trimming left V 1 base short and J 3 bases short, with 9 bases between. Germline CDR1 reads SGHVS; CDR2 reads FQNEAQ. CDR3 length: 14 residues. Written as DNA, the CDR3 is TGTGCCAGCAGCTTAGGGACAGTAGAAGAGACCCAGTACTTC. Amino acids: CASSLGTVEETQYF.

A few counts support this clone. The V call is TRBV30, the J call TRBJ1-4, with D unclear. CDR3 length: 13 amino acids. The germline CDR1 and CDR2 sequences are GTSNPN and SVGIG (reference sequence). Trimming removed 2 bases at V and 0 bases at J, with 4 bases between. The CDR3 loop reads CAWSPATNEKLFF. For the CDR3, the DNA is TGTGCCTGGAGTCCTGCAACTAATGAAAAACTGTTTTTT.

CDR3 residues: CASRRASGPTDTQYF. In nucleotides, the CDR3 is TGTGCCAGCAGGCGGGCTAGCGGCCCCACAGATACGCAGTATTTT. The chain combines TRBV7-2 with TRBJ2-3; 7 bases fit TRBD2. V lost 6 bases and J lost 2; bases outside the gene matches: 8. CDR3 size: 15 residues. Germline V CDR1 and CDR2: SGHTA, FQGNSA.

The chain employs TRBV7-3 and TRBJ2-3; D remains unclear. The V gene's germline CDR1 is SGHTA and CDR2 FQGTGA. The ends were cut back, 5 bases at V and 2 bases at J, with 11 bases in the middle. The length of the CDR3 is 14 residues. This CDR3 is CASSPGPYTDTQYF. The CDR3 DNA follows: TGTGCCAGCAGCCCTGGACCATACACAGATACGCAGTATTTT.

J is TRBJ1-2 and V is TRBV29-1; D gene uncertain. The CDR3 is 11 residues long. Germline values: CDR1 SQVTM, CDR2 ANQGSEA. Trimming shortened V by 0 bases and J by 3 bases, and 2 bases separated the two germline ends. Written as DNA, the CDR3 is TGCAGCGTTGAAGATGACTATGGCTACACCTTC. This sequence encodes CSVEDDYGYTF.

The V gene is TRBV5-1, the J gene TRBJ1-1; 8 bases fit TRBD1. V shed 1 base, J shed 5 bases, and the junction held 7 bases outside the gene matches. This CDR3 contains 15 residues. Germline V gene sequence: CDR1 SGHRS, CDR2 YFSETQ. The CDR3 reads CASSLWDRLRTEAFF. DNA of the CDR3: TGCGCCAGCAGCTTGTGGGACAGGTTGCGGACTGAAGCTTTCTTT.

This clone was counted only a few times. Other DNA sequences in this specimen translate into the identical CDR3. The chain recombines TRBV7-9 with TRBJ2-1; 10 bases match TRBD2. V lost 0 bases, J lost 4 bases, and 3 bases stayed unmatched. CDR3 length: 16 amino acids. Germline CDR1 and CDR2: SEHNR and FQNEAQ (reference sequence). The CDR3, as DNA: TGTGCCAGCAGCTTAGCTCTAGCGGGAGCGTACAATGAGCAGTTCTTC. This sequence encodes CASSLALAGAYNEQFF.

The chain joins TRBV7-6 to TRBJ2-7, with 12 bases aligning to TRBD2. Trimming took 5 bases from V and 0 from J; bases not matched to a gene: 8. The CDR3 is 17 residues long. Germline CDR1 SGHVS, CDR2 FNYEAQ. The chain's CDR3 is CASSPTTSGRHSYEQYF. The CDR3 region has the DNA TGTGCCAGCAGCCCGACGACTAGCGGGAGACACTCCTACGAGCAGTACTTC. The full variable domain, its missing parts supplied by reference TRBV7-6 and TRBJ2-7, is GAGVSQSPRYKVTKRGQDVALRCDPISGHVSLYWYRQALGQGPEFLTYFNYEAQQDKSGLPNDRFSAERPEGSISTLTIQRTEQRDSAMYRCASSPTTSGRHSYEQYFGPGTRLTVT.

The table lists this clone with a few counts. This rearrangement joins TRBV25-1 to TRBJ1-5; D unclear. In germline, CDR1 is MGHDK, CDR2 SYGVNS. The CDR3 runs to 12 residues. V lost 2 bases and J 9 bases, leaving 8 bases between the germline ends. For the CDR3, the DNA is TGTGCCAGCAGTGAACGGGCAGGGCCCCAGCATTTT. Translation gives CASSERAGPQHF. Full variable domain (remainder filled in from reference TRBV25-1 and TRBJ1-5): EADIYQTPRYLVIGTGKKITLECSQTMGHDKMYWYQQDPGMELHLIHYSYGVNSTEKGDLSSESTVSRIRTEHFPLTLESARPSHTSQYLCASSERAGPQHFGDGTRLSIL.

This chain uses TRBV5-8 with TRBJ2-3; unclear D gene. Trimming shortened V by 1 base and J by 0 bases, and 12 bases separated the two germline ends. The germline V gene encodes CDR1 SGHTS and CDR2 YDEGEE. The CDR3 is made up of 16 amino acids. CDR3: CASSLYVTSSTDTQYF. In DNA, the CDR3 is TGTGCCAGCAGCTTGTATGTTACCTCTAGCACAGATACGCAGTATTTT.

The chain links TRBV29-1 to TRBJ2-2; TRBD1 or TRBD2 may be the D gene (5 bases each). Between the trimmed V and J ends, which lost 7 bases and 6 bases, there was a span of 18 bases. This CDR3 comprises 14 residues. Germline-derived CDR1 and CDR2 are SQVTM and ANQGSEA. CDR3 nucleotide sequence: TGCAGCGCCGGGGACGGCCCCCGGGCCGGGGAGCTGTTTTTT. This codes for CSAGDGPRAGELFF.

The chain carries TRBV7-2 and TRBJ2-7; D unresolved. The CDR3 contains 13 residues. Trimming removed 6 bases from V and 4 bases from J, with 13 bases in between. Germline V gives CDR1 SGHTA, CDR2 FQGNSA. The CDR3 region has the DNA TGTGCCAGCAGGTTCCCCCCTGGTTACGAGCAGTACTTC. It translates to CASRFPPGYEQYF.

The chain couples TRBV28 to TRBJ2-7, with 9 bases aligning to TRBD2. The length of the CDR3 is 13 residues. Germline loops: CDR1 MDHEN, CDR2 SYDVKM. The V segment lost 7 bases and the J segment 4 bases; nucleotides outside the gene matches: 5. The CDR3 DNA is TGTGCCAGCACGGCTAGCGGGATTTACGAGCAGTACTTC. It codes for CASTASGIYEQYF.

This clone has more than one count but fewer than ten. J is TRBJ2-3 and V is TRBV15; 12 bases match TRBD2. The CDR3 contains 16 residues. The germline V gene encodes CDR1 LNHNV and CDR2 YYDKDF (reference sequence). The V and J ends lost 0 bases and 6 bases, in that order; junction bases with no gene match: 4. CDR3 sequence reads: CATSRDGLAGSDTQYF. As DNA, the CDR3 is TGTGCCACCAGCAGAGACGGACTAGCGGGATCGGATACGCAGTATTTT.

DNA of the CDR3: TGTGCCAGCAGCTTCCCCGGGACTAGCGCTAACGAGCAGTACTTC. Protein sequence: CASSFPGTSANEQYF. The chain combines TRBV11-3 with TRBJ2-7, with TRBD2 matching 10 bases. The length of the CDR3 is 15 residues. The ends lost 3 bases at V and 5 bases at J; junction bases unmatched: 7. Germline CDR1 and CDR2: SGHNT and YENEEA.

This clone was seen ten or more times. This chain joins TRBV5-4 and TRBJ1-1; D not certain. CDR1 is SGHNT, CDR2 YYREEE, per germline (reference sequence). This CDR3 contains 17 residues. V was cut by 0 bases and J by 1 base, with 16 bases left in between. CDR3: CASSLANLRSENTEAFF. As DNA, the CDR3 is TGTGCCAGCAGCTTGGCTAACCTCCGAAGCGAGAACACTGAAGCTTTCTTT.

The rearrangement links TRBV4-1 to TRBJ1-1; 8 nucleotides agree with TRBD1. Germline V CDR1 and CDR2: MGHRA, YSYEKL. J was trimmed by 2 bases and V by 4 bases; bases with no gene match: 3. CDR3 length: 14 residues. The CDR3 region has the DNA TGCGCCAGCAGCCCGGGACAGGCAAACACTGAAGCTTTCTTT. Amino acids: CASSPGQANTEAFF.

J is TRBJ2-7 and V is TRBV29-1, with D uncertain. Looked up from germline, CDR1 is SQVTM and CDR2 is ANQGSEA. The CDR3 length is 11 residues. V was trimmed by 4 bases and J by 5 bases, leaving 9 bases between them. CDR3 DNA sequence: TGCAGCGTTGGGGTCTTCCACGAGCAGTACTTC. Translated, it gives CSVGVFHEQYF.

This clone has only one observation. The chain is built from TRBV18 and TRBJ1-1; TRBD1 is a possible D gene (5 bases). Trimming removed 4 bases at V and 0 bases at J, with 12 bases between. Per the germline V gene, CDR1 is KGHSH and CDR2 is LQKENI. The CDR3 is 15 amino acids. The CDR3 DNA follows: TGTGCCAGCTCACTCAACAGACAGATGAACACTGAAGCTTTCTTT. Its translation is CASSLNRQMNTEAFF.

This clone was recorded a few times. V and J are TRBV7-6 and TRBJ1-5; unclear D gene. Germline-derived CDR1 and CDR2 are SGHVS and FNYEAQ. Trimming left V 1 base short and J 1 base short, with 2 bases between. The CDR3 is 13 amino acids. CDR3 nucleotides: TGTGCCAGCAGCTTAGTGAGCAATCAGCCCCAGCATTTT. Amino acid sequence: CASSLVSNQPQHF.

This sequence joins TRBV7-6 and TRBJ2-7; D is perhaps TRBD1 or TRBD2 (5 bases each). Per the germline V gene, CDR1 is SGHVS and CDR2 is FNYEAQ. The CDR3 totals 15 residues. Trimming shortened V by 5 bases and J by 0 bases, and 14 bases separated the two germline ends. CDR3 nucleotides: TGTGCCAGCAGCATGGGGACGGCAAGCTCCTACGAGCAGTACTTC. Protein: CASSMGTASSYEQYF.

This clone was seen at least ten times. The rearrangement joins TRBV7-6 to TRBJ2-1, with 11 bases fitting TRBD2. Unmatched junction bases numbered 11, after V lost 0 bases and J lost 7 bases. This CDR3 spans 18 amino acids. CDR1 is SGHVS and CDR2 is FNYEAQ in the germline V gene. CDR3 protein: CASSLAFGTSGSLNEQFF. CDR3 DNA: TGTGCCAGCAGCTTAGCGTTTGGTACTAGCGGGAGTTTAAATGAGCAGTTCTTC.

This rearrangement joins TRBV11-3 to TRBJ2-1; TRBD2 agrees at 10 bases. Trimming at V came to 2 bases and at J to 8 bases, leaving 3 bases not matched to a gene. In germline, CDR1 is SGHNT, CDR2 YENEEA. There are 14 residues in the CDR3. The CDR3 nucleotides are TGTGCCAGCAGCTTACGAGCGGGAGGGGATGAGCAGTTCTTC. Its translation: CASSLRAGGDEQFF.

The chain combines TRBV21-1 with TRBJ2-7; the D call of TRBD2 is as the table states it, not checked on the DNA. TRBV21-1 is a documented pseudogene. This CDR3 is 12 amino acids long. In nucleotides, the CDR3 is TGTGCCAGCAGCAAGACTAGTAACGAGCAGTACTTC. The encoded protein is CASSKTSNEQYF.

J is TRBJ2-5 and V is TRBV19; D remains unclear. CDR3 length equals 12 residues. The V gene's germline CDR1 is LNHDA and CDR2 SQIVND (reference sequence). Trimming cost V 2 bases and J 4 bases, with 5 bases left between them. The CDR3 region is CASSIKGETQYF. In DNA form, the CDR3 reads TGTGCCAGTAGTATAAAGGGAGAGACCCAGTACTTC.